This T cell receptor (beta chain) was recovered during a study of shared clonotypes between healthy human individuals. Broader study findings: Sharing of clonotypes among donors was expected to vary with sequencing depth.

Data came from immunoSEQ multiplex PCR; TCRdb stores just in-frame clones and leaves some out. This table holds about 600,000 clones, 97% found once. Regarding this clone: Its antigen is unknown.

The authors divided CD4+ cells into CD45RA+ naive and CD45RA-negative memory subsets. This CDR3 is built from 14 residues. Germline values: CDR1 SEHNR, CDR2 FQNEAQ (reference sequence). Trimming pared 5 bases from V and 4 bases from J, leaving 14 bases between. Sequenced: naive CD4+ T cells sorted from blood. The subset here: CD45RA+ positively selected. The chain recombines TRBV7-9 with TRBJ1-2; D unclear. This clonotype originated in a woman aged 25 to 45 in good health. The CDR3 DNA reads as TGTGCCAGCAGCCCCGACTGGCGGAGCTATGGCTACACCTTC. Translation gives CASSPDWRSYGYTF.